The next 27 T cell receptor beta chains were all read from a single sample in a study of type 1 regulatory T cells. From the reads, TCRdb called clonotypes with MiXCR, one entry per CDR3 protein. The sample records around 69,000 distinct CDR3 sequences, about 60% being singletons. These receptors are not linked to any known antigen. The specimen sequenced was cultured T cells, either the whole culture or a sorted T cell fraction (not recorded which). As for subset: Tr1-enriched cell product generated in vitro against host alloantigens. Receptors originate from a human donor in good health.

The chain employs TRBV20-1 and TRBJ2-3; 9 bases match TRBD1. J lost 6 bases, V lost 4 bases, and 8 bases had no gene match. The CDR3 spans 14 residues. Germline loops: CDR1 DFQATT, CDR2 SNEGSKA (reference sequence). Here the CDR3 DNA reads TGCAGTGCTATCGGGACAGGGAAGGCGGATACGCAGTATTTT. Its translation: CSAIGTGKADTQYF.

V gene TRBV5-1 combines with J gene TRBJ2-5; D uncertain. CDR1 SGHRS and CDR2 YFSETQ come from the germline V gene. V dropped 0 bases and J dropped 1 base, with 10 bases sitting between them. This CDR3 spans 15 amino acids. CDR3 bases: TGCGCCAGCAGCTTGGCAGGACCCCCCCAAGAGACCCAGTACTTC. This encodes CASSLAGPPQETQYF. Full variable domain (missing parts from reference TRBV5-1 and TRBJ2-5): KAGVTQTPRYLIKTRGQQVTLSCSPISGHRSVSWYQQTPGQGLQFLFEYFSETQRNKGNFPGRFSGRQFSNSRSEMNVSTLELGDSALYLCASSLAGPPQETQYFGPGTRLLVL.

This clonotype was counted a few times. The J gene is TRBJ2-3, the V gene TRBV10-3, with unresolved D. CDR3 size: 13 residues. Germline V gene sequence: CDR1 ENHRY, CDR2 SYGVKD. Trimming shortened V by 11 bases and J by 1 base, and 13 bases separated the two germline ends. CDR3 sequence (DNA): TGTGCCTCAAGGCCCGAGGGCACAGATACGCAGTATTTT. It yields the protein CASRPEGTDTQYF.

This sequence joins TRBV6-1 and TRBJ2-7; possible D gene TRBD1, 5 bases. The germline gives CDR1 MNHNS, CDR2 SASEGT. V was clipped by 6 bases and J by 2 bases, with 14 bases between them. The CDR3 has 14 amino acids. CDR3 sequence reads: CASRPAMGPYEQYF. CDR3 DNA sequence: TGTGCCAGCAGACCCGCCATGGGGCCCTACGAGCAGTACTTC.

This rearrangement joins TRBV30 to TRBJ2-3; 7 positions match TRBD2. Germline V gene data show CDR1 as GTSNPN and CDR2 as SVGIG (reference sequence). The CDR3 has 14 amino acids. V lost 0 bases and J lost 2; bases outside the gene matches: 2. The CDR3 nucleotides are TGTGCCTGGAGTGTAAGCGGGATCACAGATACGCAGTATTTT. Amino acids: CAWSVSGITDTQYF.

This clonotype has just one count. The gene calls are TRBV19 and TRBJ2-1; D gene unclear. CDR1 and CDR2 from the germline V gene are LNHDA and SQIVND (reference sequence). The CDR3 contains 13 residues. V gave up 2 bases and J gave up 9 bases, with 11 bases separating them. As DNA, the CDR3 is TGTGCCAGTAGTATAAACGTGAGGAGTGAGCAGTTCTTC. Its protein is CASSINVRSEQFF.

This clonotype was seen a handful of times. The genes are TRBV7-2 and TRBJ2-3, with a weak D call TRBD2 (6 bases). This CDR3 has 14 amino acids. V was shortened by 9 bases and J by 2 bases, with 15 bases between the two germline ends. CDR1 is SGHTA, CDR2 FQGNSA, per germline. The CDR3 here is CASGSRGYTDTQYF. The CDR3 DNA reads TGTGCCAGTGGATCCCGGGGGTACACAGATACGCAGTATTTT.

The J gene is TRBJ2-7, the V gene TRBV19, with D possibly TRBD1 on 5 matching bases. Trimming pared 4 bases from V and 2 bases from J, leaving 12 bases between. The CDR3 spans 14 residues. The germline V gene encodes CDR1 LNHDA and CDR2 SQIVND (reference sequence). CDR3 bases: TGTGCCAGTAGTAACCGACAGACAACCTACGAGCAGTACTTC. Translation: CASSNRQTTYEQYF.

The rearrangement links TRBV5-1 to TRBJ2-7, with 11 bases aligning to TRBD2. The CDR3 runs 15 residues. Germline CDR1 and CDR2: SGHRS and YFSETQ. V was clipped by 3 bases and J by 1 base; unmatched bases: 3. The CDR3 here is CASSSGTSGSYEQYF. The CDR3 DNA reads TGCGCCAGCAGCTCGGGGACTAGCGGATCCTACGAGCAGTACTTC.

The chain links TRBV4-2 to TRBJ1-1; no firm D call. Between the trimmed V and J ends, which lost 4 bases and 2 bases, there was a span of 11 bases. This CDR3 contains 14 residues. Germline-derived CDR1 and CDR2 are LGHNA and YNFKEQ. CDR3 sequence: CASSPDPLNTEAFF. CDR3 DNA sequence: TGTGCCAGCAGCCCAGACCCACTAAACACTGAAGCTTTCTTT.

To note about this clonotype: One junction end disagrees with the germline gene, perhaps due to a read error. The genes are TRBV5-4 and TRBJ2-3, with 9 bases fitting TRBD2. The CDR3 is 17 amino acids. Germline V gene data show CDR1 as SGHNT and CDR2 as YYREEE (reference sequence). The CDR3 loop is CASSVRGGRGSTDTEYF. CDR3 in DNA: TGTGCCAGCAGCGTCAGGGGCGGGAGGGGAAGCACAGATACGGAGTATTTT.

The chain links TRBV5-1 to TRBJ2-2; 9 bases map to TRBD1. This CDR3 comprises 14 residues. Germline V gene data show CDR1 as SGHRS and CDR2 as YFSETQ. After removal of 3 bases from V and 6 bases from J, the junction contained 3 bases not matched to a gene. This CDR3 is CASSSGTGPGELFF. For the CDR3, the DNA is TGCGCCAGCAGCTCCGGGACAGGGCCCGGGGAGCTGTTTTTT. Looking up the rest from reference TRBV5-1 and TRBJ2-2 gives the full variable domain: KAGVTQTPRYLIKTRGQQVTLSCSPISGHRSVSWYQQTPGQGLQFLFEYFSETQRNKGNFPGRFSGRQFSNSRSEMNVSTLELGDSALYLCASSSGTGPGELFFGEGSRLTVL.

The CDR3 loop reads CASRDGNSYEQYF. Here the CDR3 DNA reads TGTGCCAGTCGCGACGGAAACTCCTACGAGCAGTACTTC. V is TRBV12-3 or TRBV12-4 and J is TRBJ2-7; no clear D. The CDR3 runs to 13 residues. Trimming took off 9 bases at V and 0 bases at J, with 12 bases between the two ends.

There are a few counts of this clonotype. V is TRBV10-3 and J is TRBJ2-1; no clear D gene. The CDR3 runs 12 residues. Germline V gives CDR1 ENHRY, CDR2 SYGVKD. V was trimmed by 2 bases and J by 10 bases, leaving 9 bases between them. The CDR3, as DNA: TGTGCCATCAGTGAGAGGGAAAGGGAGCAGTTCTTC. Protein product: CAISEREREQFF.

In this sample, this clonotype turned up a few times. This chain connects TRBV5-1 to TRBJ1-4; D ambiguous. The germline V and J ends were trimmed by 4 bases and 3 bases, with 10 bases remaining between them. Germline CDR1 SGHRS, CDR2 YFSETQ. The CDR3 sequence is 14 residues long. The CDR3 is CASSPLDPNEKLFF. The CDR3 nucleotides read TGCGCCAGCAGCCCGTTAGACCCTAATGAAAAACTGTTTTTT.

The chain uses TRBV20-1 and TRBJ1-4, with D unresolved. V was trimmed by 3 bases and J by 6 bases, leaving 8 bases between them. CDR3 size: 12 residues. CDR1 is DFQATT, CDR2 SNEGSKA, per germline (reference sequence). The CDR3 DNA reads TGCAGTGCTAGCTTGGGATATGAAAAACTGTTTTTT. This encodes CSASLGYEKLFF.

CDR3 nucleotides: TGTGCCAGTAGTATTTTCAAGTTTACGGATGAGCAGTTCTTC. It encodes CASSIFKFTDEQFF. The rearrangement uses TRBV19 and TRBJ2-1, with D hard to call. From germline, CDR1 is LNHDA and CDR2 SQIVND (reference sequence). The CDR3 covers 14 residues. The V gene lost 3 bases and the J gene lost 8 bases, with 14 bases spanning the gap.

The chain carries TRBV15 and TRBJ2-5, with TRBD1 identical over 7 bases. CDR3 length: 16 amino acids. Germline CDR1 and CDR2: LNHNV and YYDKDF (reference sequence). V trimming: 3 bases; J trimming: 5 bases; junction bases outside the gene matches: 12. The CDR3 sequence: CATSSRQGGAWETQYF. The CDR3 DNA sequence: TGTGCCACCAGCAGCCGACAGGGTGGGGCGTGGGAGACCCAGTACTTC. Supplemented by reference TRBV15 and TRBJ2-5, the full variable domain reads DAMVIQNPRYQVTQFGKPVTLSCSQTLNHNVMYWYQQKSSQAPKLLFHYYDKDFNNEADTPDNFQSRRPNTSFCFLDIRSPGLGDTAMYLCATSSRQGGAWETQYFGPGTRLLVL.

This clonotype was seen just once. In DNA, the CDR3 is TGTGCCAGCAGCGGCCCCGATTTGTATACGCAGTATTTT. This encodes CASSGPDLYTQYF. This chain joins TRBV9 and TRBJ2-3; D is unclear. Germline V gives CDR1 SGDLS, CDR2 YYNGEE. The CDR3 extends over 13 amino acids. Trimming shortened V by 3 bases and J by 7 bases, and 12 bases separated the two germline ends.

The chain combines TRBV18 with TRBJ1-2; D gene unclear. Looked up from germline, CDR1 is KGHSH and CDR2 is LQKENI. V lost 1 base to trimming and J lost 8 bases, with 14 bases between them. The CDR3 runs to 14 residues. The CDR3 nucleotides read TGTGCCAGCTCACCACTTTTCGGGGAAGAGGGCTACACCTTC. Translated, it gives CASSPLFGEEGYTF.

This clonotype was seen only once. The V and J genes are TRBV20-1 and TRBJ1-5; D call uncertain. This CDR3 contains 12 residues. The germline CDR1 and CDR2 sequences are DFQATT and SNEGSKA (reference sequence). Trimming shortened V by 5 bases and J by 3 bases, and 8 bases separated the two germline ends. The CDR3 DNA sequence: TGCAGTGCTCGCTCGGCCAATCAGCCCCAGCATTTT. Its protein is CSARSANQPQHF.

CDR3 protein: CSTKGAKDQEAFF. Written as DNA, the CDR3 is TGCAGTACCAAGGGGGCGAAGGATCAAGAAGCTTTCTTT. The chain carries TRBV20-1 and TRBJ1-1, with TRBD1 matching over 7 bases. V gave up 8 bases and J gave up 8 bases; unmatched junction bases: 14. CDR3 length: 13 amino acids. Looked up from germline, CDR1 is DFQATT and CDR2 is SNEGSKA (reference sequence).

V and J are TRBV20-1 and TRBJ2-5; D perhaps matches TRBD1 (6 bases). The V end lost 5 bases, the J end lost 7 bases, and 11 bases lay between the germline ends. Germline V gene sequence: CDR1 DFQATT, CDR2 SNEGSKA (reference sequence). The CDR3 is made up of 11 amino acids. The CDR3 protein is CSAHRAGTQYF. CDR3 coding DNA: TGCAGTGCTCACAGGGCAGGGACCCAGTACTTC.

The table lists this clonotype with a count of one. The chain combines TRBV27 with TRBJ2-7; possible D gene TRBD1, 5 bases. V was shortened by 3 bases and J by 3 bases, with 9 bases between the two germline ends. The CDR3 spans 13 residues. In germline, CDR1 is MNHEY, CDR2 SMNVEV (reference sequence). The CDR3 nucleotides read TGTGCCAGCAGTTTCAGGGAAGGCTACGAGCAGTACTTC. As protein: CASSFREGYEQYF.

The rearrangement uses TRBV6-5 and TRBJ1-5; the match to TRBD1 covers 11 bases. The CDR3 runs to 16 residues. The germline gives CDR1 MNHEY, CDR2 SVGAGI. V shed 5 bases and J 1 base; nucleotides not matched to a gene: 4. CDR3 amino acids: CASSPGTGGSNQPQHF. The CDR3 DNA reads as TGTGCCAGCAGTCCTGGGACAGGGGGGAGCAATCAGCCCCAGCATTTT.

A few counts support this clonotype. This sequence joins TRBV15 and TRBJ2-7; maybe TRBD2 (6 bases). V lost 0 bases, J lost 3 bases, and 9 bases lay in between. Germline lookup yields CDR1 LNHNV and CDR2 YYDKDF (reference sequence). This CDR3 has 14 amino acids. As DNA, the CDR3 is TGTGCCACCAGCAGAGATCGGAGGGGCTACGAGCAGTACTTC. It encodes CATSRDRRGYEQYF. Combining the CDR3 with reference TRBV15 and TRBJ2-7 gives the whole variable domain DAMVIQNPRYQVTQFGKPVTLSCSQTLNHNVMYWYQQKSSQAPKLLFHYYDKDFNNEADTPDNFQSRRPNTSFCFLDIRSPGLGDTAMYLCATSRDRRGYEQYFGPGTRLTVT.

This clonotype was counted between two and nine times. The genes are TRBV20-1 and TRBJ1-5; possibly TRBD1 for D (5 bases). This CDR3 spans 13 amino acids. The ends were cut back, 3 bases at V and 6 bases at J, with 12 bases in the middle. Germline V gives CDR1 DFQATT, CDR2 SNEGSKA (reference sequence). Here the CDR3 reads CSAREGVGQPQHF. For the CDR3, the DNA is TGCAGTGCTAGGGAAGGGGTCGGTCAGCCCCAGCATTTT.